This T cell receptor (beta chain) was identified during a study of cytomegalovirus exposure and HLA in healthy donors. V was pared by 3 bases and J by 0 bases, with 6 bases between. The CDR3 covers 15 residues. The germline V gene encodes CDR1 SEHNR and CDR2 FQNEAQ (reference sequence). PCR used 60 Vbeta primers and 13 Jbeta primers. The assay was immunoSEQ multiplex PCR, and TCRdb's table has in-frame clones only and misses some. This sample carries 60,000 to 75,000 clones, 73% of them seen once, and the ten largest clones take roughly 5.5%. The chain joins TRBV7-9 to TRBJ1-6; no clear D. Sequenced material: PBMCs. The receptor was derived from a man between 50 and 59 years old in good health and CMV-seronegative. The CDR3 loop is CASSFFSSYNSPLHF. In DNA form, the CDR3 reads TGTGCCAGCAGCTTCTTTAGCTCCTATAATTCACCCCTCCACTTT.